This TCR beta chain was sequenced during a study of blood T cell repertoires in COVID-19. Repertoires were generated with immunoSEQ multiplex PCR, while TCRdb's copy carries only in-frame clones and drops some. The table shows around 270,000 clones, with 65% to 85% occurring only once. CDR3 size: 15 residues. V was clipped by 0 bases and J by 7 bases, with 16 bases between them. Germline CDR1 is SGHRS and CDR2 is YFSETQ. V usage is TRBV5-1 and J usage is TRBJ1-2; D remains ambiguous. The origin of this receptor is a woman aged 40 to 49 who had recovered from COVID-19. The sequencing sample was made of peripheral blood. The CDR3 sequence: CASSLGLQSGLGYTF. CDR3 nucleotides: TGCGCCAGCAGCTTGGGTCTGCAGAGCGGGCTTGGCTACACCTTC.